Sequencing of this TCR beta chain was carried out in a study of sequential checkpoint blockade in melanoma. The assay was immunoSEQ multiplex PCR, and TCRdb's table has in-frame clones only and misses some. The profile covers about 21,000 clones, with roughly 80% appearing a single time and around a tenth taken by the ten largest. Treatment: randomized to nivolumab then ipilimumab (arm A) or the reverse (arm B). DNA-damaging chemotherapy had not been given to any patient beforehand. Sorted cells were live CD3+CD8+, lacking CD19 and CD56, from PBMCs. The starting material was CD8+ T cells sorted from blood (inferred from file names), obtained from a patient given nivolumab and ipilimumab in sequence. The clonotype originates from a human donor with melanoma.

CDR3 bases: TGTGCCAGTAGTATAGATATGGAGCTCCCCCTCCACTTT. Protein sequence: CASSIDMELPLHF. The chain carries TRBV19 and TRBJ1-6; D gene ambiguous. The CDR3 is 13 residues long. V lost 0 bases and J 13 bases, leaving 10 bases between the germline ends. Germline loops: CDR1 LNHDA, CDR2 SQIVND (reference sequence). Using reference TRBV19 and TRBJ1-6 for the parts outside the CDR3, the full variable domain is DGGITQSPKYLFRKEGQNVTLSCEQNLNHDAMYWYRQDPGQGLRLIYYSQIVNDFQKGDIAEGYSVSREKKESFPLTVTSAQKNPTAFYLCASSIDMELPLHFGNGTRLTVT.